This T cell receptor (beta chain) was observed in a study of blood T cell repertoires in COVID-19. Study-level background: PBMCs, B-cell-depleted T cells, or T cells were the source of the cDNA or gDNA that made up the material.

Produced via immunoSEQ multiplex PCR; TCRdb's table is partial and in-frame only. The table has roughly 220,000 clones, about 91% seen once. The CDR3 extends over 14 amino acids. Germline V gives CDR1 SGHRS, CDR2 YFSETQ. V dropped 4 bases and J dropped 5; count of bases not matched to a gene: 3. The age range of participants was about 18 to 89 years, with residence in roughly 25 US areas. The sequence was collected from a woman in her forties or fifties with acute COVID-19. The sample was PBMCs or T cells enriched from blood (not recorded which). The genes are TRBV5-1 and TRBJ2-2; 9 nucleotides line up with TRBD1. In DNA, the CDR3 is TGCGCCAGCAGCCACGGACAGGGGACCGGGGAGCTGTTTTTT. The encoded protein is CASSHGQGTGELFF.